Here is one T cell receptor beta chain with its context. This sample is drawn from a study of control samples from healthy donors and cancer patients. Sequenced by immunoSEQ multiplex PCR; TCRdb stores in-frame clones only, minus some. The sample carries roughly 80,000 clones, around nine tenths recorded once. The germline CDR1 and CDR2 sequences are LNHDA and SQIVND (reference sequence). This CDR3 spans 15 amino acids. V shed 2 bases and J shed 4 bases, with 11 bases lying between them. The receptor was derived from a woman aged 50 to 65 in good health. The sample consisted of blood. V is TRBV19 and J is TRBJ1-4; D possibly corresponds to TRBD1 (6 bases). CDR3 coding DNA: TGTGCCAGTAGTATAATTGGGGGGCGTAATGAAAAACTGTTTTTT. Protein product: CASSIIGGRNEKLFF.